The 2 T cell receptor beta chains in this list originate from one sample, sequenced in a study of shared clonotypes between healthy human individuals. Sequenced by immunoSEQ multiplex PCR; TCRdb stores in-frame clones only, minus some. This table has about 480,000 clones, 79% appearing once. The sequenced material came from PBMCs. The source is a woman aged 35 to 49 in good health. Some clones in this sample may be carry-over from other donors' samples.

The chain links TRBV18 to TRBJ2-7; D could derive from TRBD1 or TRBD2 (5 bases each). The CDR3 has 15 residues. Trimming took 2 bases from V and 7 from J, leaving 18 bases between them. In germline, CDR1 is KGHSH, CDR2 LQKENI. The CDR3 here is CASSPIPGTTGEQYF. The CDR3 bases are TGTGCCAGCTCACCAATACCCGGGACCACGGGAGAGCAGTACTTC.

The chain carries TRBV19 and TRBJ2-2; 7 bases map to TRBD2. The ends lost 6 bases at V and 4 bases at J; junction bases unmatched: 5. The CDR3 is 14 residues long. The germline CDR1 and CDR2 sequences are LNHDA and SQIVND (reference sequence). CDR3 protein: CASRPSGVTGELFF. DNA for the CDR3: TGTGCCAGTAGACCTAGCGGAGTCACCGGGGAGCTGTTTTTT.